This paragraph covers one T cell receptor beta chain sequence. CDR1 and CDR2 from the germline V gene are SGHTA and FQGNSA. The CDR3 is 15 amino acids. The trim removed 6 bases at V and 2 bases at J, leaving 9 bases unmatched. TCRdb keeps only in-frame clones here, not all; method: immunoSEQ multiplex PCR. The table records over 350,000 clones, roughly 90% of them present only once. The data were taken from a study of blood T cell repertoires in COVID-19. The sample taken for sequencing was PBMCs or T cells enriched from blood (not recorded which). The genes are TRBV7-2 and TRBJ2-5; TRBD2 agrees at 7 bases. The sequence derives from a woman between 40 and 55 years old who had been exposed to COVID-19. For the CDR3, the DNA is TGTGCCAGCAGAAAACGACTAGCCAATCAAGAGACCCAGTACTTC. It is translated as CASRKRLANQETQYF.